This T cell receptor beta chain originates from a study of regulatory T cells in long-lasting Graves disease. Study as a whole: Graves' patients, diagnosed recently, had received antithyroid drugs under 3 months. Whole-study results and caveats: Gene preferences differed: TRBV28, TRBJ1-2, TRBJ2-5 in persistent cases.

Points on this clonotype: Its antigen remains unknown.

Regarding time point: newly diagnosed GD, antithyroid drugs for less than 3 months. Preparation of the TCR library used RNA extracted from PBMCs. Peripheral blood, approximately 9 milliliters per patient, was collected in EDTA tubes. Assembly of TCR beta libraries relied on iRepertoire HTBI primers together with Arm-PCR of CDR3 regions. TCRdb re-called the multiplex PCR reads through MiXCR, storing one row per CDR3 protein. The table shows approximately 480,000 distinct CDR3 sequences, with about 17% occurring only once. This CDR3 spans 19 amino acids. Germline V lookup: CDR1 SGHVS, CDR2 FNYEAQ. V lost 1 base to trimming and J lost 0 bases; unmatched junction nucleotides: 4. A further study also used this sample, focusing on T cells in Graves' hyperthyroidism and ophthalmopathy.

This TCR derives from a man aged 35 to 55 with Graves disease. The sequenced sample was peripheral blood mononuclear cells (PBMCs), obtained at new diagnosis, from a patient treated with antithyroid drugs. The genes are TRBV7-6 and TRBJ2-6, with 12 bases lining up with TRBD2. The CDR3 DNA follows: TGTGCCAGCAGCTTAGGGAGGACTAGCGGGAACTCTGGGGCCAACGTCCTGACTTTC. This codes for CASSLGRTSGNSGANVLTF.